These 9 T cell receptor beta chains share one sample of origin, sequenced in a study of T cell clones after liver transplantation. Repertoires were generated with immunoSEQ multiplex PCR, while TCRdb's copy carries only in-frame clones and drops some. The table shows roughly 72,000 clones, with around 84% occurring only once. Sequencing was performed on CD4+ T cells from blood, taken less than 50 months after liver transplant. These receptors were obtained from a human patient who received a liver transplant. T cells may partly derive from the graft donor.

This rearrangement joins TRBV7-3 to TRBJ2-5, with a possible D match to TRBD2 (5 bases). Germline V gene lookup returns CDR1 SGHTA and CDR2 FQGTGA. CDR3 size: 14 residues. The V and J ends lost 5 bases and 5 bases respectively, with 15 bases between them. The CDR3 reads CASSPGVRRETQYF. The CDR3 bases are TGTGCCAGCAGCCCCGGGGTTCGGCGGGAGACCCAGTACTTC.

The chain links TRBV7-9 to TRBJ2-1; D is unclear. Trimming removed 3 bases from V and 5 bases from J, with 11 bases in between. The CDR3 loop spans 14 amino acids. Germline V gives CDR1 SEHNR, CDR2 FQNEAQ (reference sequence). For the CDR3, the DNA is TGTGCCAGCAGCTTTTCTATGCGTAACAATGAGCAGTTCTTC. Its protein is CASSFSMRNNEQFF.

V is TRBV4-3 and J is TRBJ1-3; 9 bases align to TRBD1. Germline V CDR1 and CDR2: LGHNA, YSLEER. J gave up 3 bases and V 4 bases, and 4 bases lay outside the gene matches. The length of the CDR3 is 15 residues. The DNA for the CDR3 is TGCGCCAGCAGCCCGGACAGGGGAGTTGGAAACACCATATATTTT. Encoded protein: CASSPDRGVGNTIYF.

V and J are TRBV6-1 and TRBJ2-1; possibly TRBD1 for D (5 bases). Trimming removed 5 bases at V and 9 bases at J, with 17 bases between. The CDR3 sequence is 14 residues long. Looked up from germline, CDR1 is MNHNS and CDR2 is SASEGT. CDR3 protein: CASSLLQTDLEQFF. The DNA for the CDR3 is TGTGCCAGCAGTCTACTCCAGACAGACCTTGAGCAGTTCTTC.

V and J are TRBV7-2 and TRBJ2-2; unclear D gene. The CDR3 spans 12 residues. CDR1 and CDR2 (germline): SGHTA, FQGNSA. The V and J ends lost 5 bases and 3 bases respectively, with 4 bases between them. CDR3 protein: CASSPHTGELFF. The CDR3 nucleotides are TGTGCCAGCAGCCCGCACACCGGGGAGCTGTTTTTT.

The chain links TRBV7-2 to TRBJ2-3, with D tentatively TRBD2 (6 bases). Trimming left V 2 bases short and J 1 base short, with 7 bases between. This CDR3 is built from 14 residues. Germline assignment: CDR1 SGHTA and CDR2 FQGNSA. CDR3 nucleotide sequence: TGTGCCAGCAGCTTACTAGCGCGCACAGATACGCAGTATTTT. Its translation: CASSLLARTDTQYF.

The chain carries TRBV7-9 and TRBJ1-2; D remains unclear. Germline lookup yields CDR1 SEHNR and CDR2 FQNEAQ (reference sequence). The ends were cut back, 5 bases at V and 8 bases at J, with 15 bases in the middle. CDR3 size: 13 residues. As DNA, the CDR3 is TGTGCCAGCAGCATCCCGACCGATAGCGGCTACACCTTC. Protein: CASSIPTDSGYTF.

The chain uses TRBV6-4 and TRBJ2-2; D uncertain. There are 13 residues in the CDR3. Germline V lookup: CDR1 MRHNA, CDR2 SNTAGT. V was pared by 6 bases and J by 7 bases, with 12 bases between. CDR3 amino acids: CASSVTPDGELFF. In DNA, the CDR3 is TGTGCCAGCAGCGTTACCCCCGACGGGGAGCTGTTTTTT.

The chain employs TRBV6-5 and TRBJ1-1; the match to TRBD1 covers 9 bases. The CDR3 sequence is 14 residues long. Germline loops: CDR1 MNHEY, CDR2 SVGAGI. V lost 10 bases and J lost 5; bases outside the gene matches: 11. The CDR3 DNA follows: TGTGCCACCAACGCGGGACAGGGTGATACTGAAGCTTTCTTT. As protein: CATNAGQGDTEAFF.